The entry below describes one TCR beta chain. Its target antigen remains unknown. There are no base qualities to consult, and no much larger clone falls within one base. The record originates from a study of early T cells in non-severe SARS-CoV-2 infection (dated by TCRdb to 2020 to 2023). For context, the study as a whole: TCR sequencing used bulk RNA from unsorted whole blood, so alpha and beta chains could not be paired. Summary of the overall study and its limitations: Matching against VDJdb was skewed toward anti-spike CD8 responses, likely underestimated virus-specific expansions, and missed private and CD4 specificities.

The library was built by means of 5' RACE. These reads were obtained on a NextSeq 500. The TCR library protocol attached unique molecular identifiers to individual cDNA molecules to correct for sequencing error and PCR bias. Both TCR alpha and beta chains were sequenced, and tight co-correlation was observed between alpha and beta sequence abundances in each sample. The paper's data handling went like this. V gene, J gene and CDR3 annotation of TCR sequences was performed with Decombinator V4. Expanded TCRs were defined as changing significantly between any two time points under a Poisson model with p below 0.0001. TCR abundances were normalised to the total number of TCRs sequenced per sample and expressed as counts per million. MAIT TCRs were defined by TRAV1-2 paired with TRAJ12, TRAJ20 or TRAJ33, and iNKT TCRs by TRAV10 paired with TRAJ18. VDJdb, accessed 1 November 2021, was searched for CMV, EBV and SARS-CoV-2 annotated TCRs, with TCRs annotated for multiple antigens excluded. TCRdb reprocessing: public reads trimmed at Q25 with fastp, clones called with MiXCR, in-frame beta chains kept. Entries are consolidated by CDR3 protein sequence, retaining the most common genes and DNA. The V and J calls here are based on TCRdb, not the publication. The sample yields tens of thousands of distinct CDR3 sequences; 7.5% to 9.5% were counted once. Of the sample, approximately 4.4% is held by the ten largest clones.

A case-control design nested within a healthcare worker cohort in London, UK, was used, with weekly nasopharyngeal swab PCR tests and blood sampling performed. Healthcare workers were enrolled in the week of the UK lockdown, from 23 to 31 March 2020, and were followed every week for up to roughly 15 weeks. The CDR3, cysteine through phenylalanine, is 11 amino acids long. CDR3 DNA is the only sequence kept; it has 33 bases, read in frame from the first base. The germline V gene gives CDR1 as SQVTM and CDR2 as ANQGSEA. V is clipped by 4 bases and J by 11 bases, and the sequence between their germline boundaries is 14 bases long.

The sequence came from an adult who was a healthcare worker with PCR-confirmed SARS-CoV-2 infection or an uninfected control (not recorded which). This chain joins TRBV29-1 to TRBJ1-2; too little of a D gene remains to name it. Specimen: whole blood. The DNA sequence is as follows: TGCAGCGTTGTCGGTACGGATTCTTACACCTTC. Translated, this is CSVVGTDSYTF.